The 27 T cell receptor beta chains below all came from one sample that was sequenced in a study of T cells after yellow fever vaccination. TCRdb passed the 5' RACE reads through MiXCR, listing each CDR3 protein once. The sample includes about 550,000 distinct CDR3 sequences, over 15% of them seen just once. The source material was PBMCs, sampled 15 days after the yellow fever booster vaccination. These receptors came from a man aged 25-45 years who received the YFV17D yellow fever vaccine.

The rearrangement uses TRBV12-3 or TRBV12-4 and TRBJ1-2; possibly TRBD1 for D (5 bases). Trimming took 6 bases from V and 4 from J, leaving 9 bases between them. The CDR3 extends over 12 amino acids. The CDR3 nucleotides read TGTGCCAGCAGCGGACATGGCTATGGCTACACCTTC. Encoded protein: CASSGHGYGYTF.

The chain combines TRBV6-1 with TRBJ1-6; D is perhaps TRBD1 (5 bases). This CDR3 region has 19 residues. Germline CDR1 is MNHNS and CDR2 is SASEGT. V was shortened by 7 bases and J by 9 bases, with 31 bases between the two germline ends. CDR3 nucleotides: TGTGCCAGCACCTTCCCCCAGGGCCCAGGCCGTTTGGGAGGTTCACCCCTCCACTTT. Its translation: CASTFPQGPGRLGGSPLHF.

A few counts support this clonotype. This chain links TRBV11-1 with TRBJ2-7, with D maybe TRBD1 (5 bases). V was clipped by 5 bases and J by 0 bases, with 14 bases between them. There are 15 residues in the CDR3. Per the germline V gene, CDR1 is SGHAT and CDR2 is FQDESV (reference sequence). CDR3 residues: CASSRRESSSYEQYF. The CDR3 region has the DNA TGTGCCAGCAGCCGCAGGGAAAGCAGCTCCTACGAGCAGTACTTC.

This clonotype was seen only a few times. The rearrangement uses TRBV27 and TRBJ2-2; no clear D gene. With 6 bases removed from V and 10 bases from J, the gap between germline ends came to 15 bases. Germline V gives CDR1 MNHEY, CDR2 SMNVEV (reference sequence). The CDR3 loop spans 13 amino acids. CDR3 residues: CASRPGGPVELFF. The CDR3 coding sequence is TGTGCCAGCAGACCCGGTGGTCCGGTGGAGCTGTTTTTT.

The gene calls are TRBV12-3 or TRBV12-4 and TRBJ2-2; D is perhaps TRBD2 (6 bases). Trimming removed 8 bases from V and 4 bases from J, with 14 bases in between. The CDR3 totals 14 residues. The CDR3, as DNA: TGTGCCAGCGGCCGTGGGGGGAGCACCGGGGAGCTGTTTTTT. This encodes CASGRGGSTGELFF.

CDR3 protein: CSVAGQGYNTQYF. The CDR3 nucleotides are TGCAGCGTAGCTGGACAGGGGTACAATACGCAGTATTTT. This sequence joins TRBV29-1 and TRBJ2-3; 9 nucleotides agree with TRBD1. Trimming took 6 bases from V and 7 from J; bases not matched to a gene: 8. The germline gives CDR1 SQVTM, CDR2 ANQGSEA. CDR3 size: 13 residues.

V and J are TRBV5-1 and TRBJ2-1; D may be TRBD1 (5 bases). Germline values: CDR1 SGHRS, CDR2 YFSETQ. CDR3 length: 13 amino acids. Trimming removed 0 bases from V and 10 bases from J, with 11 bases in between. CDR3 bases: TGCGCCAGCAGCTTGGCAGGGTCAGGAGAGCAGTTCTTC. Its protein product is CASSLAGSGEQFF.

The chain recombines TRBV20-1 with TRBJ2-7, with D hard to call. V was clipped by 3 bases and J by 2 bases, with 5 bases between them. Looked up from germline, CDR1 is DFQATT and CDR2 is SNEGSKA (reference sequence). This CDR3 is 11 amino acids long. CDR3 DNA: TGCAGTGCTAGGGACCCCTACGAGCAGTACTTC. Translating gives CSARDPYEQYF.

Many counts were recorded for this clonotype. The CDR3 protein is CSARVLSTDTQYF. CDR3 nucleotide sequence: TGCAGTGCTAGGGTGCTATCCACAGATACGCAGTATTTT. This chain connects TRBV20-1 to TRBJ2-3; D unresolved. The V end was cut by 3 bases, the J end by 2 bases, with 9 bases between. The CDR3 loop spans 13 amino acids. The germline CDR1 and CDR2 sequences are DFQATT and SNEGSKA (reference sequence).

This clonotype was picked up many times. The gene calls are TRBV7-2 and TRBJ1-6; D is unresolved. The V gene's germline CDR1 is SGHTA and CDR2 FQGNSA. V lost 3 bases to trimming and J lost 7 bases, with 10 bases between them. The CDR3 sequence is 14 residues long. The CDR3 loop is CASSLGTENSPLHF. The CDR3, as DNA: TGTGCCAGCAGCTTGGGAACAGAGAATTCACCCCTCCACTTT. Using reference TRBV7-2 and TRBJ1-6 for the parts outside the CDR3, the full variable domain is GAGVSQSPSNKVTEKGKDVELRCDPISGHTALYWYRQSLGQGLEFLIYFQGNSAPDKSGLPSDRFSAERTGGSVSTLTIQRTQQEDSAVYLCASSLGTENSPLHFGNGTRLTVT.

The chain uses TRBV25-1 and TRBJ2-7; D not certain. The CDR3 covers 12 residues. The V gene lost 1 base and the J gene lost 7 bases, with 8 bases spanning the gap. Germline V gene sequence: CDR1 MGHDK, CDR2 SYGVNS. CDR3 loop: CASSEFTGEQYF. The CDR3 nucleotides read TGTGCCAGCAGTGAATTTACCGGGGAGCAGTACTTC.

This sequence joins TRBV29-1 and TRBJ2-3, with 9 positions matching TRBD2. V was clipped by 3 bases and J by 4 bases; unmatched bases: 8. Germline values: CDR1 SQVTM, CDR2 ANQGSEA. The CDR3 is made up of 15 amino acids. The CDR3 DNA sequence: TGCAGCGTTGACTCCCGCGGGAGGGTGGCAGATACGCAGTATTTT. It translates to CSVDSRGRVADTQYF.

The genes are TRBV7-2 and TRBJ2-3; D perhaps matches TRBD2 (5 bases). The CDR3 extends over 17 amino acids. CDR1 and CDR2 (germline): SGHTA, FQGNSA. V lost 3 bases to trimming and J lost 2 bases, with 18 bases between them. Here the CDR3 reads CASSFSGRRSYTDTQYF. CDR3 DNA sequence: TGTGCCAGCAGCTTTTCCGGACGGAGGAGTTACACAGATACGCAGTATTTT.

The chain links TRBV12-3 or TRBV12-4 to TRBJ2-7; tentative D call: TRBD1 (6 bases). The CDR3 contains 13 residues. Between the trimmed V and J ends, which lost 10 bases and 1 base, there was a span of 14 bases. CDR3 amino acids: CATSRQGSYEQYF. The CDR3 region has the DNA TGTGCCACCTCCCGGCAGGGGTCCTACGAGCAGTACTTC.

The table lists this clonotype with many counts. The chain couples TRBV7-2 to TRBJ2-3; 8 positions match TRBD2. The CDR3 spans 16 residues. V shed 7 bases and J 4 bases; nucleotides not matched to a gene: 13. Per the germline V gene, CDR1 is SGHTA and CDR2 is FQGNSA. The CDR3 nucleotides read TGTGCCAGCAACAGAAGGGCTAGCGGGTCCCCAGATACGCAGTATTTT. It encodes CASNRRASGSPDTQYF.

The chain has TRBV3-1 and TRBJ2-1; a weak D match, TRBD1 (6 bases). Germline CDR1 and CDR2: LGHDT and YNNKEL (reference sequence). With 5 bases removed from V and 7 bases from J, the gap between germline ends came to 15 bases. The CDR3 has 14 amino acids. The DNA for the CDR3 is TGTGCCAGCAGCGCAATACAGGGATTGAATGAGCAGTTCTTC. Amino acids: CASSAIQGLNEQFF.

This clonotype turned up a few times. The V and J genes are TRBV5-1 and TRBJ2-7; TRBD1 aligns across 11 bases. V was pared by 6 bases and J by 5 bases, with 7 bases of the junction left unmatched. CDR1 and CDR2 from the germline V gene are SGHRS and YFSETQ. The CDR3 contains 14 residues. Here the CDR3 DNA reads TGCGCCAGCACTCTGGAGGGACAGGGGGACGAGCAGTACTTC. Translated: CASTLEGQGDEQYF.

This chain's CDR3 is CASSQVWTFMSGNTIYF. The DNA for the CDR3 is TGCGCCAGCAGCCAAGTGTGGACGTTTATGTCCGGAAACACCATATATTTT. The chain carries TRBV4-1 and TRBJ1-3; D call uncertain. Germline-derived CDR1 and CDR2 are MGHRA and YSYEKL. There are 17 residues in the CDR3. V was trimmed by 1 base and J by 4 bases, leaving 17 bases between them.

This rearrangement joins TRBV20-1 to TRBJ2-5, with 8 bases that match TRBD1. V shed 6 bases and J 3 bases; nucleotides not matched to a gene: 9. CDR3 length: 14 residues. Per germline, CDR1 DFQATT and CDR2 SNEGSKA (reference sequence). The CDR3 spells CSAEDRDLEETQYF. DNA for the CDR3: TGCAGTGCAGAGGACAGGGATCTTGAAGAGACCCAGTACTTC.

This clonotype appeared a few times. V is TRBV10-2 and J is TRBJ1-4; no clear D gene. Germline V CDR1 and CDR2: WSHSY, SAAADI. The CDR3 runs to 12 residues. The V end lost 4 bases, the J end lost 6 bases, and 6 bases lay between the germline ends. CDR3 region: CASSVTDEKLFF. CDR3 DNA sequence: TGCGCCAGCAGTGTGACCGATGAAAAACTGTTTTTT.

This clonotype was counted a few times. The chain joins TRBV5-1 to TRBJ1-1, with a possible D match to TRBD1 (5 bases). Germline values: CDR1 SGHRS, CDR2 YFSETQ. This CDR3 spans 14 amino acids. V gave up 1 base and J gave up 6 bases, with 13 bases separating them. CDR3 loop: CASSLQGDNSEAFF. Written as DNA, the CDR3 is TGCGCCAGCAGCTTGCAAGGGGATAACTCTGAAGCTTTCTTT. Filled out from reference TRBV5-1 and TRBJ1-1, the complete variable domain reads KAGVTQTPRYLIKTRGQQVTLSCSPISGHRSVSWYQQTPGQGLQFLFEYFSETQRNKGNFPGRFSGRQFSNSRSEMNVSTLELGDSALYLCASSLQGDNSEAFFGQGTRLTVV.

J is TRBJ2-2 and V is TRBV29-1; 10 bases match TRBD2. This CDR3 has 16 residues. CDR1 and CDR2 from the germline V gene are SQVTM and ANQGSEA. The junction had 9 bases not matched to a gene; V was cut back by 6 bases and J by 2 bases. The CDR3 DNA reads TGCAGCGTAATCACCTGGACTAGCGGCAACACCGGGGAGCTGTTTTTT. As protein: CSVITWTSGNTGELFF.

The table lists this clonotype with a few counts. CDR3 in DNA: TGTGCCAGCAGTCCCAAGGGGGGGGGGACAGGGCTCTACAATGAGCAGTTCTTC. This translates into CASSPKGGGTGLYNEQFF. The chain employs TRBV6-1 and TRBJ2-1; the match to TRBD1 covers 9 bases. This CDR3 comprises 18 residues. The V and J ends lost 5 bases and 3 bases, in that order; junction bases with no gene match: 14. The germline gives CDR1 MNHNS, CDR2 SASEGT.

The chain employs TRBV19 and TRBJ2-1, with 7 bases aligning to TRBD1. The germline V gene encodes CDR1 LNHDA and CDR2 SQIVND (reference sequence). V was pared by 5 bases and J by 7 bases, with 5 bases of the junction left unmatched. The CDR3 has 13 residues. CDR3 residues: CASSAATGNEQFF. DNA for the CDR3: TGTGCCAGTAGTGCCGCGACAGGGAATGAGCAGTTCTTC.

This clonotype was seen a handful of times. The chain recombines TRBV7-2 with TRBJ1-3; possibly TRBD1 for D (5 bases). CDR3 length: 13 residues. V was shortened by 4 bases and J by 4 bases, with 8 bases between the two germline ends. The germline gives CDR1 SGHTA, CDR2 FQGNSA. CDR3 in amino acids: CASSSTVGNTIYF. The CDR3 region has the DNA TGTGCCAGCAGCTCGACAGTCGGAAACACCATATATTTT.

The chain recombines TRBV18 with TRBJ2-7, with 8 bases fitting TRBD2. The CDR3 runs to 15 residues. Germline-derived CDR1 and CDR2 are KGHSH and LQKENI. V lost 2 bases, J lost 7 bases, and 10 bases stayed unmatched. CDR3 bases: TGTGCCAGCTCACCAGGAGCGGGAGAGTTGGGAGAGCAGTACTTC. Translated: CASSPGAGELGEQYF.

The chain carries TRBV6-1 and TRBJ2-3; D possibly matches TRBD1 or TRBD2 (5 bases each). The germline gives CDR1 MNHNS, CDR2 SASEGT. The CDR3 length is 13 residues. The V end was cut by 5 bases, the J end by 10 bases, with 16 bases between. The CDR3 DNA reads TGTGCCAGCAGTACGGGACCTCAGTCTTCGCAGTATTTT. Residues: CASSTGPQSSQYF.